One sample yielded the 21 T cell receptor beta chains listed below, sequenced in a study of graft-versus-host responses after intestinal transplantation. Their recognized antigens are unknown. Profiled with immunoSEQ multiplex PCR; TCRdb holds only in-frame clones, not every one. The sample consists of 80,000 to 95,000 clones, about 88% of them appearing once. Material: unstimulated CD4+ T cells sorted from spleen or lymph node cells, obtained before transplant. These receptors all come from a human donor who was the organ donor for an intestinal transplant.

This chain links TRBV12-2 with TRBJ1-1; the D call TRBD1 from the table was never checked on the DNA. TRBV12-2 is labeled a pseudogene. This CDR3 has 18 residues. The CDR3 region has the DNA TGTGCAAGTCGCTTAGGTCAATGGGCTAACCGGGACAGGATCGGCGCTTTCTTT. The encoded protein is CASRLGQWANRDRIGAFF.

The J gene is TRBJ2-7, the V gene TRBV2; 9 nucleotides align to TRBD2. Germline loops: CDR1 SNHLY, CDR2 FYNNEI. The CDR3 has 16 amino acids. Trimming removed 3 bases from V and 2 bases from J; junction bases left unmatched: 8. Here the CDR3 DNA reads TGTGCCAGCAGTGACGGTTTGCGGGGGGGTCCCTACGAGCAGTACTTC. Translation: CASSDGLRGGPYEQYF.

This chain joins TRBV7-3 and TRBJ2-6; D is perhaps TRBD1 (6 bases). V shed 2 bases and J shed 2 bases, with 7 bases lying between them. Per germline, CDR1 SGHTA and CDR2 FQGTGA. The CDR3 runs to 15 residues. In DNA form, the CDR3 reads TGTGCCAGCAGCTTATCAGGGGCTGGGGCCAACGTCCTGACTTTC. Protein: CASSLSGAGANVLTF. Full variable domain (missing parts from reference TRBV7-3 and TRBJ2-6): GAGVSQTPSNKVTEKGKYVELRCDPISGHTALYWYRQSLGQGPEFLIYFQGTGAADDSGLPNDRFFAVRPEGSVSTLKIQRTERGDSAVYLCASSLSGAGANVLTFGAGSRLTVL.

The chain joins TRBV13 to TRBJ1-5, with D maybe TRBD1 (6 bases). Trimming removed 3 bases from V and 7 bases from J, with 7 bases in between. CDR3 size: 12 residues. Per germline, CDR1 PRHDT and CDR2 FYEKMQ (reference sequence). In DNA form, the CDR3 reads TGTGCCAGCAGCTTCAGGGGCCAGCCCCAGCATTTT. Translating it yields CASSFRGQPQHF.

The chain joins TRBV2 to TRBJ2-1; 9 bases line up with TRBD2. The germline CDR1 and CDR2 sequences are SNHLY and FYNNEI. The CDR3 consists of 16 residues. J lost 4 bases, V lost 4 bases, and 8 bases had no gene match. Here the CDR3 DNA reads TGTGCCAGCAGTGGAAATAGCGGGAGTTTTTACAATGAGCAGTTCTTC. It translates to CASSGNSGSFYNEQFF.

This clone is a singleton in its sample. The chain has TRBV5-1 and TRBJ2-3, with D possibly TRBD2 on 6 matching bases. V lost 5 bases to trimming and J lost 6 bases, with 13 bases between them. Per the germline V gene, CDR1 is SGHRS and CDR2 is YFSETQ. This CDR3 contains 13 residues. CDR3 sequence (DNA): TGCGCCAGCAGGACGGGAGATGGGGATACGCAGTATTTT. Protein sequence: CASRTGDGDTQYF. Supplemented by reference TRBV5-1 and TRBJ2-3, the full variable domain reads KAGVTQTPRYLIKTRGQQVTLSCSPISGHRSVSWYQQTPGQGLQFLFEYFSETQRNKGNFPGRFSGRQFSNSRSEMNVSTLELGDSALYLCASRTGDGDTQYFGPGTRLTVL.

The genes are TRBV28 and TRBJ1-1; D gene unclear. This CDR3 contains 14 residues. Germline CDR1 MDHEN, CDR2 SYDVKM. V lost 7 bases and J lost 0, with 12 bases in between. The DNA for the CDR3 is TGTGCCAGCATTCCACAGCTAATGAACACTGAAGCTTTCTTT. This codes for CASIPQLMNTEAFF.

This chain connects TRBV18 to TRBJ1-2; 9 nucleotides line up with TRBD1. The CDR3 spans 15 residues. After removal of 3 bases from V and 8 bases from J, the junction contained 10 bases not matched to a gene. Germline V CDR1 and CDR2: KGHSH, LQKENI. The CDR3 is CASSPFTGGAEGYTF. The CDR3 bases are TGTGCCAGCTCACCCTTTACAGGGGGCGCGGAAGGCTACACCTTC.

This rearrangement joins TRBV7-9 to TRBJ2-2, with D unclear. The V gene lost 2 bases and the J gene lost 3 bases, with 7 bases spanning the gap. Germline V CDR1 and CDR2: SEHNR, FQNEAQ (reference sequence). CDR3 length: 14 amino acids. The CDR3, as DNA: TGTGCCAGCAGCTTAACTCGAGACACCGGGGAGCTGTTTTTT. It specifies CASSLTRDTGELFF.

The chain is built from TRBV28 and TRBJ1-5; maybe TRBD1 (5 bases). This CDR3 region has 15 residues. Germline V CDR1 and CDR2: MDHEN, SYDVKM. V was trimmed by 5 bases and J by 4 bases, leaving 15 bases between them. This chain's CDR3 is CASSPGRGGNQPQHF. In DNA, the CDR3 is TGTGCCAGCAGTCCCGGGAGGGGAGGGAATCAGCCCCAGCATTTT.

The CDR3: CASRHDMTVSTDTQYF. CDR3 sequence (DNA): TGTGCCAGCAGGCACGATATGACAGTAAGCACAGATACGCAGTATTTT. This chain joins TRBV28 and TRBJ2-3, with D possibly TRBD1 on 5 matching bases. Germline CDR1 MDHEN, CDR2 SYDVKM. The CDR3 has 16 residues. The V gene lost 6 bases and the J gene lost 0 bases, with 16 bases spanning the gap.

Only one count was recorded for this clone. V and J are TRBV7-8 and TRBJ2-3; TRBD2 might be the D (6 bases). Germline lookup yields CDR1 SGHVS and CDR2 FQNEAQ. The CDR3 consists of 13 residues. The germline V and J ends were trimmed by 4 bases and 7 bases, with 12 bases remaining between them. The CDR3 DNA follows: TGTGCCAGCAGCTACCGGGACTCCAATACGCAGTATTTT. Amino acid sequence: CASSYRDSNTQYF.

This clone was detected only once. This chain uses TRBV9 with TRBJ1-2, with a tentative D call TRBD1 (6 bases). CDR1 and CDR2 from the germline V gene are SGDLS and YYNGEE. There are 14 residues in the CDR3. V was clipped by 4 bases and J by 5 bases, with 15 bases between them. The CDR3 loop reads CASSHRGGSYGYTF. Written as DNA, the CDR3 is TGTGCCAGCAGCCACAGAGGGGGATCATATGGCTACACCTTC.

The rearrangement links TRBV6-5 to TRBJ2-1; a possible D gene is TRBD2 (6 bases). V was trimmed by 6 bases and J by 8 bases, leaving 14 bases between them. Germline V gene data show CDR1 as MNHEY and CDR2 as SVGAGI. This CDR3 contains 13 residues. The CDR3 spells CASREGRRDEQFF. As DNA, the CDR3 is TGTGCCAGCAGGGAGGGACGCCGAGATGAGCAGTTCTTC.

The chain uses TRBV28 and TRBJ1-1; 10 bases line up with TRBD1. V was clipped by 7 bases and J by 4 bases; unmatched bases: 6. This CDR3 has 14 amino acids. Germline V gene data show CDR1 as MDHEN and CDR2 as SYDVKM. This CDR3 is CASINGQGGTEAFF. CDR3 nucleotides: TGTGCCAGCATTAACGGACAGGGGGGCACTGAAGCTTTCTTT.

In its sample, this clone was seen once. The CDR3 coding sequence is TGCAGCGTTCGACAGGGGTCGTCCGGGGAGCTGTTTTTT. Residues: CSVRQGSSGELFF. The chain combines TRBV29-1 with TRBJ2-2; 8 nucleotides match TRBD1. CDR1 and CDR2 (germline): SQVTM, ANQGSEA. This CDR3 contains 13 residues. V shed 5 bases and J 6 bases; nucleotides not matched to a gene: 5.

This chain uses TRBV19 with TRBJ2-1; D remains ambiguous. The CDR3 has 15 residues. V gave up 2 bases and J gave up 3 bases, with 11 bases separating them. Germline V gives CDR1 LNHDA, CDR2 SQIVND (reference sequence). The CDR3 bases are TGTGCCAGTAGTATACAGCGCGACGGCTACAATGAGCAGTTCTTC. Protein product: CASSIQRDGYNEQFF.

The CDR3 here is CASSEETGEISPLHF. In nucleotides, the CDR3 is TGTGCCAGCAGTGAAGAGACAGGGGAGATTTCACCCCTCCACTTT. The chain combines TRBV2 with TRBJ1-6; 8 nucleotides match TRBD1. The length of the CDR3 is 15 residues. With 1 base clipped from V and 9 bases from J, the junction kept 5 bases outside the gene matches. Looked up from germline, CDR1 is SNHLY and CDR2 is FYNNEI.

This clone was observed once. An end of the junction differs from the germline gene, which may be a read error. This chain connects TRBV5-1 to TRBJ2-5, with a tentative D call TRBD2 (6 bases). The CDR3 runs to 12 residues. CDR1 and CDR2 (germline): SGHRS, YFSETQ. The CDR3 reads CASSPLQGSGNF. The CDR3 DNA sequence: TGCGCCAGCAGCCCGCTGCAGGGTAGCGGTAACTTC.

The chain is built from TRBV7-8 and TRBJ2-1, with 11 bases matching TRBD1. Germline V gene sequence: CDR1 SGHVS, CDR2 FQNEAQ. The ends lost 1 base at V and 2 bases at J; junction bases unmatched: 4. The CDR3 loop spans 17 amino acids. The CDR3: CASSLVTGQGAYNEQFF. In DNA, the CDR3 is TGTGCCAGCAGCTTAGTAACGGGACAGGGGGCCTACAATGAGCAGTTCTTC.

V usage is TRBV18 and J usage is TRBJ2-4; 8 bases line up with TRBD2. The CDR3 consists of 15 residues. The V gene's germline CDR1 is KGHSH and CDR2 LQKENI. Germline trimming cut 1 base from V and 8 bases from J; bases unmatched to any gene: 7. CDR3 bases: TGTGCCAGCTCACCACAGAAACTAGCGGTTGACATTCAGTACTTC. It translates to CASSPQKLAVDIQYF.